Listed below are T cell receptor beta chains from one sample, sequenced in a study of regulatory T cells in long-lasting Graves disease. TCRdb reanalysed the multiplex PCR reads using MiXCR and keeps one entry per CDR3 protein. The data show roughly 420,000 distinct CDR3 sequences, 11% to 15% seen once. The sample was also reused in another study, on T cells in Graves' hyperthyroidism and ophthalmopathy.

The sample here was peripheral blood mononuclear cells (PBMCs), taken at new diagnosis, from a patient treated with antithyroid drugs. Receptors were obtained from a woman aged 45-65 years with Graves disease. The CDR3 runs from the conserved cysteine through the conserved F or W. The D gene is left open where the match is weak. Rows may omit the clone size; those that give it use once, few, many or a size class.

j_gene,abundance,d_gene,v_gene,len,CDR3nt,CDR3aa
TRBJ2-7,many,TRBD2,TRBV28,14,TGTGCCAGCAGTTTAAAGCGGGAGTTCTACGAGCAGTACTTC,CASSLKREFYEQYF
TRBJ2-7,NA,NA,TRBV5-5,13,TGTGCCAGCAGCTGGGCCCAGGGCTACGAGCAGTACTTC,CASSWAQGYEQYF
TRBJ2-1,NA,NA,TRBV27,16,TGTGCCAGCAGTTCACCAAGCAATAGCCTAAACAATGAGCAGTTCTTC,CASSSPSNSLNNEQFF
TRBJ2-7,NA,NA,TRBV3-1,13,TGTGCCAGCAGCCAAGGGTCAGGCCTCGAGCAGTACTTC,CASSQGSGLEQYF
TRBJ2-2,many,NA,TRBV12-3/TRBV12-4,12,TGTGCCAGCAGTTGGGTTGCGGGGGAGCTGTTTTTT,CASSWVAGELFF
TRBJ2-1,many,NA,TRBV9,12,TGTGCCAGCAGCGGGAGTGGCAATGAGCAGTTCTTC,CASSGSGNEQFF
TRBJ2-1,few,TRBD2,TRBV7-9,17,TGTGCCAGCAGCTTAGCCCGGCCTAGCGGGAGGCCGAATGAGCAGTTCTTC,CASSLARPSGRPNEQFF
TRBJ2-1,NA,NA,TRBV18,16,TGTGCCAGCTCATGGGTGTCGGCGGGGTCCTACAATGAGCAGTTCTTC,CASSWVSAGSYNEQFF
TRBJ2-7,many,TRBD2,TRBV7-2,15,TGTGCCAGCAGCCCTTCTAGCGGTAACTCCTACGAGCAGTACTTC,CASSPSSGNSYEQYF
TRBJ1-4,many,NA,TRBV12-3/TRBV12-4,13,TGTGCCAGCAGTTTGGGGCCCGGTGAAAAACTGTTTTTT,CASSLGPGEKLFF
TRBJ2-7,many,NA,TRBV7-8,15,TGTGCCAGCAGCTTAGTACTGGGGACCGCCTACGAGCAGTACTTC,CASSLVLGTAYEQYF
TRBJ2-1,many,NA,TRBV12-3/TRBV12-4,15,TGTGCCAGCAGTCCCCACTCGAGCTCCTACAATGAGCAGTTCTTC,CASSPHSSSYNEQFF
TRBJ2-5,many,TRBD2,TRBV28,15,TGTGCCAGCAGTTTATCGGGAGGTCCCCAAGAGACCCAGTACTTC,CASSLSGGPQETQYF
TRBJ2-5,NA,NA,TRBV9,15,TGTGCCAGCAGCGTAGCAGGTGGGCTAGTCGGGGCCCAGTACTTC,CASSVAGGLVGAQYF
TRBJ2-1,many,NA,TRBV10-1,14,TGCGCCAGCAGTACGGGGGAGAAATACAATGAGCAGTTCTTC,CASSTGEKYNEQFF
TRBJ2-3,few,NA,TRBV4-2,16,TGTGCCAGCAGCCAAGACCAGGGACTCGACACAGATACGCAGTATTTT,CASSQDQGLDTDTQYF
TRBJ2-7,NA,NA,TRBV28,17,TGTGCCAGCAGTTCCCTGTACGCGCCTATTCGGGACTACGAGCAGTACTTC,CASSSLYAPIRDYEQYF
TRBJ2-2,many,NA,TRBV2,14,TGTGCCAGCAGCGGGACAAAGAACACCGGGGAGCTGTTTTTT,CASSGTKNTGELFF
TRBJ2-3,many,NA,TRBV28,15,TGTGCCAGCAGCCCTACTAGCAGCTACCCGGATACGCAGTATTTT,CASSPTSSYPDTQYF
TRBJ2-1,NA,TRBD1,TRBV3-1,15,TGTGCCAGCAGCCGTCCGGGACAGAAAAACAATGAGCAGTTCTTC,CASSRPGQKNNEQFF
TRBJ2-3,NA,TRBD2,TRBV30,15,TGTGCCTGGAGTGTACTAGCGGCTAGCACAGATACGCAGTATTTT,CAWSVLAASTDTQYF
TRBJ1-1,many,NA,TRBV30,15,TGTGCCCTGGAGACAGAGTTTTCTCCCGGGCCTGAAGCTTTCTTT,CALETEFSPGPEAFF
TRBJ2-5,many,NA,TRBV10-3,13,TGTGCCATCAGGTTTGGCAAGCAAGAGACCCAGTACTTC,CAIRFGKQETQYF